The 12 T cell receptor beta chains in this list originate from one sample, sequenced in a study of graft-versus-host responses after intestinal transplantation. Sequencing was performed with immunoSEQ multiplex PCR; in TCRdb, only in-frame clones are kept and a portion is missing. This sample yields 95,000 or so clones, of which 90% are seen a single time; roughly a sixth belongs to the top ten. Material: PBMCs, obtained just under 460 days after intestinal transplant. The receptors here all came from a human patient who received an intestinal transplant, so some T cells may come from the graft donor.

The CDR3 region has the DNA TGTGCCAGCAGTTACACGAACGGGGGCGTGGAGACCCAGTACTTC. This encodes CASSYTNGGVETQYF. This chain connects TRBV6-5 to TRBJ2-5; either TRBD1 or TRBD2 may fit D (6 bases each). Per the germline V gene, CDR1 is MNHEY and CDR2 is SVGAGI. The CDR3 loop spans 15 amino acids. With 2 bases removed from V and 5 bases from J, the gap between germline ends came to 15 bases.

As DNA, the CDR3 is TGCGCCAGCAGCCACCCCGGGGCTGGAAACACCATATATTTT. It yields the protein CASSHPGAGNTIYF. V and J are TRBV4-1 and TRBJ1-3, with no clear D. Germline CDR1 and CDR2: MGHRA and YSYEKL. The CDR3 length is 14 residues. The V gene lost 3 bases and the J gene lost 2 bases, with 8 bases spanning the gap.

This clone showed up just once. This chain uses TRBV6-5 with TRBJ2-7; 7 positions agree with TRBD1. CDR3 length: 15 amino acids. From germline, CDR1 is MNHEY and CDR2 SVGAGI. Germline trimming cut 6 bases from V and 2 bases from J; bases unmatched to any gene: 10. The CDR3 nucleotides read TGTGCCAGCAGACTACAAAGACAGGGCCCCTACGAGCAGTACTTC. Translated, it gives CASRLQRQGPYEQYF.

The chain joins TRBV5-1 to TRBJ2-5, with 15 bases identical to TRBD2. The J segment lost 3 bases and the V segment lost 4 bases, leaving 4 bases of the junction unmatched. Germline loops: CDR1 SGHRS, CDR2 YFSETQ. The CDR3 totals 16 residues. The CDR3 DNA follows: TGCGCCAGCAGCCCCGGGACTAGCGGGGGGAAAGAGACCCAGTACTTC. Protein product: CASSPGTSGGKETQYF. Full variable domain (missing parts from reference TRBV5-1 and TRBJ2-5): KAGVTQTPRYLIKTRGQQVTLSCSPISGHRSVSWYQQTPGQGLQFLFEYFSETQRNKGNFPGRFSGRQFSNSRSEMNVSTLELGDSALYLCASSPGTSGGKETQYFGPGTRLLVL.

V usage is TRBV5-1 and J usage is TRBJ2-7, with TRBD1 matching over 7 bases. The V gene end was trimmed by 3 bases and the J gene end by 6 bases; junction bases not matched to a gene: 6. The CDR3 has 13 residues. Germline-derived CDR1 and CDR2 are SGHRS and YFSETQ. This CDR3 reads CASSSGQVGEQYF. In DNA, the CDR3 is TGCGCCAGCAGCTCCGGACAGGTGGGCGAGCAGTACTTC.

This clone came up once. The gene calls are TRBV11-2 and TRBJ1-1; D unresolved. CDR1 is SGHAT and CDR2 is FQNNGV in the germline V gene. V shed 5 bases and J shed 5 bases, with 12 bases lying between them. This CDR3 is 13 amino acids long. CDR3 sequence reads: CASSLYHGTEAFF. Here the CDR3 DNA reads TGTGCCAGCAGCCTCTACCATGGAACTGAAGCTTTCTTT.

This chain links TRBV7-9 with TRBJ1-2, with a tentative D call TRBD1 (6 bases). The CDR3 is made up of 13 amino acids. Per germline, CDR1 SEHNR and CDR2 FQNEAQ (reference sequence). Deletions cut 5 bases from V and 5 bases from J, with 12 bases between. CDR3 nucleotide sequence: TGTGCCAGCAGCATCGGGACAAAGTATGGCTACACCTTC. Translated, it gives CASSIGTKYGYTF.

The chain's CDR3 is CASSPMGQSSGNTIYF. CDR3 nucleotide sequence: TGTGCCAGCTCACCAATGGGACAGAGCTCTGGAAACACCATATATTTT. The J gene is TRBJ1-3, the V gene TRBV18; 7 nucleotides line up with TRBD1. This CDR3 spans 16 amino acids. V lost 2 bases and J lost 0; bases outside the gene matches: 4. The germline V gene encodes CDR1 KGHSH and CDR2 LQKENI.

This sequence joins TRBV14 and TRBJ1-1, with 8 bases that match TRBD1. The germline V gene encodes CDR1 SGHDN and CDR2 FVKESK. V was clipped by 4 bases and J by 4 bases; unmatched bases: 5. CDR3 length equals 14 residues. The CDR3 DNA sequence: TGTGCCAGCAGCCCCAGGGGGCCGGGCACTGAAGCTTTCTTT. Protein product: CASSPRGPGTEAFF.

This clone was observed once. The rearrangement uses TRBV25-1 and TRBJ1-6, with D possibly being TRBD1 (5 bases). The CDR3 is 17 residues long. Per germline, CDR1 MGHDK and CDR2 SYGVNS. The V end was cut by 9 bases, the J end by 0 bases, with 18 bases between. The CDR3 coding sequence is TGTGCCAGTCAGCGGCAGGGAGCGAGCTCCTATAATTCACCCCTCCACTTT. It codes for CASQRQGASSYNSPLHF.

CDR3 sequence reads: CASSHSKNTQYF. The CDR3 coding sequence is TGTGCCAGCAGCCATAGCAAGAATACGCAGTATTTT. The chain couples TRBV7-9 to TRBJ2-3; no reliable D call. Germline-derived CDR1 and CDR2 are SEHNR and FQNEAQ (reference sequence). The CDR3 spans 12 residues. The germline V and J ends were trimmed by 5 bases and 7 bases, with 10 bases remaining between them. Supplemented by reference TRBV7-9 and TRBJ2-3, the full variable domain reads DTGVSQNPRHKITKRGQNVTFRCDPISEHNRLYWYRQTLGQGPEFLTYFQNEAQLEKSRLLSDRFSAERPKGSFSTLEIQRTEQGDSAMYLCASSHSKNTQYFGPGTRLTVL.

The chain couples TRBV6-5 to TRBJ2-3, with D possibly TRBD2 on 6 matching bases. The V gene lost 2 bases and the J gene lost 4 bases, with 10 bases spanning the gap. Germline V lookup: CDR1 MNHEY, CDR2 SVGAGI. The length of the CDR3 is 14 residues. CDR3 sequence reads: CASSYVGGADTQYF. CDR3 DNA: TGTGCCAGCAGTTACGTCGGGGGAGCAGATACGCAGTATTTT.